The entry below gives a single T cell receptor beta chain sequence along with its context. Assay used: immunoSEQ multiplex PCR; TCRdb lists only in-frame clones, some missing. Here the sample spans around 97,000 clones, around 80% being singletons. The data were obtained in a study of OX40 agonist ivuxolimab in advanced cancers. Study details: Across the patients, intravenous ivuxolimab was delivered every 2 weeks at 0.01 to 10 mg/kg. Those treated in dose escalation had hepatocellular carcinoma, melanoma, renal cell cancer or head and neck cancer.

Trimming removed 6 bases from V and 8 bases from J, with 19 bases in between. Germline lookup yields CDR1 MNHEY and CDR2 SVGAGI. The CDR3 has 15 residues. The sequence came from an adult with an advanced solid tumor such as melanoma, head and neck, liver or kidney cancer. The genes are TRBV6-5 and TRBJ1-4; tentative D call: TRBD1 (6 bases). The sample here was CD4+ or CD8+ T cells sorted from blood, taken in a trial of the OX40 agonist ivuxolimab. CDR3 nucleotides: TGTGCCAGCAGCCCGGCAGGGGCGGAGAGGGAAAAACTGTTTTTT. Protein: CASSPAGAEREKLFF.